A selection of T cell receptor delta chains follows, all from one sample in a study of Vδ1+ human thymocytes. TCRdb reran clone calling via CATT on the multiplex PCR reads. Of approximately 25,000 delta-chain clones detected, around 7.7% appear once; the ten largest clones hold roughly 1%. Specimen: Vdelta1+ gamma-delta thymocytes from the thymus. The receptors were gathered from a girl under two years old who had congenital heart surgery. Both conserved end residues are trimmed from each CDR3.

TRDV1	TRDJ1	ALGELTSYVGYTGKLI
TRDV1	TRDJ1	ALGELSRRTTRLGDKSRLI
TRDV1	TRDJ1	ALGELALPSYCYRKTDKLI
TRDV1	TRDJ1	ALGCRILLTVEDTDKLI
TRDV1	TRDJ1	ALGELGPPYTDKLI
TRDV1	TRDJ1	ALGELFPTDKLI
TRDV1	TRDJ1	ALGEIHPYCSHVSAGDDKSPRLYTDKLI
TRDV1	TRDJ1	ALGEPDGLPTGDTLKLI
TRDV1	TRDJ1	ALGEDMEWKNDKLI
TRDV1	TRDJ1	ALGDSWYTDKLI
TRDV1	TRDJ1	ALGDRLYFLGAAMSQLI
TRDV1	TRDJ1	ALGNSVLGGYARLI
TRDV1	TRDJ1	ALGEPKGGEYGGTDKLI
TRDV1	TRDJ1	ALGESCWAHLHPEGLSTDKLI
TRDV1	TRDJ1	ALGDQIPTPRSWGIRTDKLI
TRDV2	TRDJ1	ACDTRGIKRRKLI
TRDV1	TRDJ1	ALGELSTLPTLWGYVDKLI
TRDV1	TRDJ1	ALGEPSLFLRDHKLI
TRDV1	TRDJ1	ALGELIPPLLGAPPTDKLI
TRDV1	TRDJ1	ALGHPPTRGDKLI
TRDV1	TRDJ1	ALGELPPWSPYTDKLI
TRDV1	TRDJ1	ALGDQGPSLWVGWRTDKLI
TRDV1	TRDJ1	ALGELPACQVEYTDKLI
TRDV1	TRDJ1	ALGVSLPVTGGFATDKLI
TRDV1	TRDJ1	ALGETNGDPPYTDKLI
TRDV1	TRDJ1	ALGDEGLPTVGDGYTDKLI
TRDV2	TRDJ4	ACDLFLYWGIRSLI
TRDV1	TRDJ1	ALGEWAPIRPDKLI
TRDV1	TRDJ1	ALGVLAFLGDSGDKLI
TRDV1	TRDJ1	ALGELEPNWGIRLI
TRDV1	TRDJ1	ALGEQFRGLI
TRDV1	TRDJ1	ALGRPWVLGELI
TRDV1	TRDJ1	ALGELNPSHCYTDKLI
TRDV1	TRDJ1	ALGEPLPGGRTGGYCGNDKLI
TRDV1	TRDJ1	ALGGSSLPSTDKLI
TRDV1	TRDJ1	ALGDTKDPFDKLI
TRDV1	TRDJ1	ALGELETTGPKLI
TRDV1	TRDJ1	ALGEDACPKLGDTDTDKLI
TRDV1	TRDJ1	ALGELRRRGRVLGDPNTDKLI
TRDV2	TRDJ1	ACDTEMGIDELI
TRDV1	TRDJ1	ALGGASIHEGTDKLI
TRDV1	TRDJ1	ALGELGLPIRTGFYTDKLI
TRDV1	TRDJ1	ALLSETLGGSDKLI
TRDV1	TRDJ1	ALGEQFLSSWVAKYTDKLI
TRDV1	TRDJ1	ALGEIGPETSTGGYLTDKLI
TRDV1	TRDJ1	ALGEELEDTYQDHFYTDKLI
TRDV1	TRDJ1	ALGEAPTGDPRTYTDKLI
TRDV1	TRDJ1	ALGEKPRWGYTDKLI
TRDV1	TRDJ1	ALGFRTTRGIPDKLI
TRDV1	TRDJ1	ALGEWAPGYTDKLI
TRDV1	TRDJ1	ALGELSSHPLLGVYTDKLI
TRDV1	TRDJ1	ALGELSHPTPGGYTDKLI
TRDV3	TRDJ1	AQVLLGEWGLI
TRDV1	TRDJ1	ALGAPILGDMADKLI